Listed here are 17 T cell receptor beta chains from one sample, sequenced in a study of blood T cell repertoires in COVID-19. Profiled with immunoSEQ multiplex PCR; TCRdb holds only in-frame clones, not every one. The repertoire holds 95,000 to 150,000 clones, with about four fifths as singletons. Input material: peripheral blood. Receptor source: a man between 60 and 75 years old with acute or convalescent COVID-19.

The V gene is TRBV13, the J gene TRBJ2-1, with 12 bases identical to TRBD2. After removal of 5 bases from V and 6 bases from J, the junction contained 8 bases not matched to a gene. Germline-derived CDR1 and CDR2 are PRHDT and FYEKMQ (reference sequence). The CDR3 is 16 residues long. CDR3: CASSPQTSGSINEQFF. CDR3 bases: TGTGCCAGCAGCCCGCAGACTAGCGGGAGCATCAATGAGCAGTTCTTC.

J is TRBJ2-1 and V is TRBV7-3; TRBD2 agrees at 14 bases. The V gene end was trimmed by 5 bases and the J gene end by 0 bases; junction bases not matched to a gene: 6. This CDR3 region has 18 residues. From germline, CDR1 is SGHTA and CDR2 FQGTGA. The CDR3 DNA follows: TGTGCCAGCAGCCCCCAAGGGACTAGCGGGAGCTCCTACAATGAGCAGTTCTTC. Protein: CASSPQGTSGSSYNEQFF.

The chain employs TRBV24-1 and TRBJ2-1, with D possibly matching TRBD2 (7 bases). Trimming removed 5 bases at V and 7 bases at J, with 11 bases between. CDR3 length: 13 residues. CDR1 and CDR2 (germline): KGHDR, SFDVKD. The DNA of the CDR3 is TGTGCCACCAGTGGGGGGGGCAGGAATGAGCAGTTCTTC. Protein product: CATSGGGRNEQFF.

This clone has only a few counts. The chain uses TRBV3-1 (or the pseudogene TRBV3-2) and TRBJ1-1; no clear D. The CDR3 runs 15 residues. Germline V lookup: CDR1 LGHDT, CDR2 YNNKEL (reference sequence). The ends were cut back, 4 bases at V and 2 bases at J, with 14 bases in the middle. The CDR3 sequence: CASSPSIQFNTEAFF. Written as DNA, the CDR3 is TGTGCCAGCAGCCCCTCTATCCAATTTAACACTGAAGCTTTCTTT.

The chain combines TRBV29-1 with TRBJ1-3, with D tentatively TRBD1 (5 bases). The germline V and J ends were trimmed by 3 bases and 6 bases, with 12 bases remaining between them. The CDR3 is 13 residues long. Germline CDR1 SQVTM, CDR2 ANQGSEA. CDR3 DNA sequence: TGCAGCGTTGACGGGGGGGGAGTAAACACCATATATTTT. Its translation: CSVDGGGVNTIYF.

The chain employs TRBV18 and TRBJ1-4; 8 positions agree with TRBD1. Germline trimming cut 3 bases from V and 5 bases from J; bases unmatched to any gene: 5. The CDR3 length is 15 residues. The V gene's germline CDR1 is KGHSH and CDR2 LQKENI. Here the CDR3 reads CASSPRGQANEKLFF. The CDR3 nucleotides read TGTGCCAGCTCACCGAGGGGACAGGCAAATGAAAAACTGTTTTTT.

The rearrangement joins TRBV28 to TRBJ1-5; D might be TRBD1 (5 bases). Germline CDR1 and CDR2: MDHEN and SYDVKM. V lost 8 bases, J lost 5 bases, and 10 bases lay in between. The CDR3 covers 12 residues. The CDR3 DNA reads TGTGCCAGCGGGGCATCCCATCAGCCCCAGCATTTT. As protein: CASGASHQPQHF.

This chain connects TRBV19 to TRBJ2-1, with 9 bases fitting TRBD2. This CDR3 contains 16 residues. Looked up from germline, CDR1 is LNHDA and CDR2 is SQIVND (reference sequence). J was trimmed by 3 bases and V by 5 bases; bases with no gene match: 8. CDR3 protein: CASSSRSGSLYNEQFF. CDR3 nucleotide sequence: TGTGCCAGTAGTTCGCGTAGCGGGAGCCTCTACAATGAGCAGTTCTTC.

The DNA for the CDR3 is TGTGCCAGCAGTCCAGGCGGGACCGCGGATCAGCCCCAGCATTTT. Its protein product is CASSPGGTADQPQHF. The chain joins TRBV28 to TRBJ1-5, with D possibly being TRBD1 (5 bases). The CDR3 consists of 15 residues. Germline CDR1 is MDHEN and CDR2 is SYDVKM. Trimming left V 5 bases short and J 5 bases short, with 16 bases between.

The chain links TRBV27 to TRBJ2-1; D is possibly TRBD2 (6 bases). Germline loops: CDR1 MNHEY, CDR2 SMNVEV (reference sequence). CDR3 length equals 13 residues. Between the trimmed V and J ends, which lost 5 bases and 9 bases, there was a span of 14 bases. The CDR3 nucleotides read TGTGCCAGCAGTCCACTTAGCGGAACTGAGCAGTTCTTC. Protein: CASSPLSGTEQFF.

The chain couples TRBV6-5 to TRBJ2-7; D perhaps matches TRBD1 (6 bases). The CDR3 is 14 amino acids. The V end was cut by 6 bases, the J end by 2 bases, with 14 bases between. The V gene's germline CDR1 is MNHEY and CDR2 SVGAGI. The CDR3 sequence: CASSGTGSAYEQYF. As DNA, the CDR3 is TGTGCCAGCAGCGGAACAGGGTCGGCCTACGAGCAGTACTTC.

This CDR3 is CASSLKLGTGYEQYF. The CDR3 DNA sequence: TGTGCCAGCAGTTTAAAGCTCGGGACAGGGTACGAGCAGTACTTC. The chain uses TRBV27 and TRBJ2-7; TRBD1 matches at 9 bases. CDR3 length: 15 residues. Germline-derived CDR1 and CDR2 are MNHEY and SMNVEV (reference sequence). The ends lost 2 bases at V and 4 bases at J; junction bases unmatched: 6.

This clone showed up just once. This chain connects TRBV30 to TRBJ1-2; no definite D call. The ends were cut back, 0 bases at V and 4 bases at J, with 15 bases in the middle. Germline loops: CDR1 GTSNPN, CDR2 SVGIG (reference sequence). This CDR3 is 15 amino acids long. The CDR3 reads CAWSVGRRGGYGYTF. The CDR3 DNA reads as TGTGCCTGGAGTGTAGGGAGGCGGGGTGGCTATGGCTACACCTTC.

In its sample, this clone was seen once. The chain links TRBV19 to TRBJ1-2; 8 nucleotides agree with TRBD1. The junction had 11 bases not matched to a gene; V was cut back by 7 bases and J by 4 bases. CDR3 length: 15 residues. Per germline, CDR1 LNHDA and CDR2 SQIVND (reference sequence). This CDR3 reads CASTPTGTGGYGYTF. For the CDR3, the DNA is TGTGCCAGTACCCCAACCGGGACAGGCGGCTATGGCTACACCTTC.

The CDR3 DNA reads TGTGCCAGTAGCCAATCCGAAGAGTTTGGCTACACCTTC. Protein sequence: CASSQSEEFGYTF. The chain carries TRBV19 and TRBJ1-2, with D unresolved. From germline, CDR1 is LNHDA and CDR2 SQIVND (reference sequence). V lost 6 bases, J lost 7 bases, and 15 bases lay in between. The CDR3 length is 13 residues.

V is TRBV5-1 and J is TRBJ2-7; no firm D call. The CDR3 sequence is 15 residues long. Looked up from germline, CDR1 is SGHRS and CDR2 is YFSETQ. The germline V and J ends were trimmed by 2 bases and 4 bases, with 16 bases remaining between them. For the CDR3, the DNA is TGCGCCAGCAGCTTACGCCCGGAGACCCTTTACGAGCAGTACTTC. Residues: CASSLRPETLYEQYF.

CDR3 loop: CASSLLVGGAGANVLTF. The CDR3 DNA reads as TGTGCCAGCAGCTTATTAGTTGGGGGCGCTGGGGCCAACGTCCTGACTTTC. This sequence joins TRBV11-2 and TRBJ2-6; tentatively, D is TRBD1 (6 bases). The germline V and J ends were trimmed by 2 bases and 2 bases, with 13 bases remaining between them. The CDR3 totals 17 residues. Germline V lookup: CDR1 SGHAT, CDR2 FQNNGV.